The 14 T cell receptor beta chains presented below share a single source sample, sequenced in a study of blood T cell repertoires in COVID-19. Sequencing was performed with immunoSEQ multiplex PCR; in TCRdb, only in-frame clones are kept and a portion is missing. The repertoire holds 300,000 to 350,000 clones, with roughly 89% as singletons. Sequencing input: peripheral blood. These receptor sequences come from a man aged 25-40 years with COVID-19, enrolled during active disease.

This clone showed up just a few times. The chain recombines TRBV19 with TRBJ1-5, with 9 bases lining up with TRBD1. The germline gives CDR1 LNHDA, CDR2 SQIVND (reference sequence). This CDR3 has 14 residues. With V trimmed by 6 bases and J by 1 base, 1 base remained unmatched. The DNA of the CDR3 is TGTGCCAGTAGGGGACAGGGCAGCAATCAGCCCCAGCATTTT. It encodes CASRGQGSNQPQHF.

The V and J genes are TRBV19 and TRBJ1-2, with D unclear. Germline V gene lookup returns CDR1 LNHDA and CDR2 SQIVND (reference sequence). The CDR3 covers 12 residues. Trimming took off 3 bases at V and 3 bases at J, with 5 bases between the two ends. In DNA, the CDR3 is TGTGCCAGTAGTATGGACTACTATGGCTACACCTTC. Its translation: CASSMDYYGYTF.

This clone was counted once. This rearrangement joins TRBV28 to TRBJ1-2; no firm D call. Per the germline V gene, CDR1 is MDHEN and CDR2 is SYDVKM. This CDR3 contains 13 residues. V lost 2 bases and J lost 4, with 8 bases in between. CDR3 amino acids: CASSLGQFYGYTF. DNA for the CDR3: TGTGCCAGCAGTTTAGGGCAGTTCTATGGCTACACCTTC.

V is TRBV27 and J is TRBJ1-6, with a weak D call TRBD1 (5 bases). Germline CDR1 is MNHEY and CDR2 is SMNVEV (reference sequence). Between the trimmed V and J ends, which lost 6 bases and 5 bases, there was a span of 17 bases. The CDR3 runs 16 residues. DNA for the CDR3: TGTGCCAGCAGCTCTCGGGGGGGTAGCCATAATTCACCCCTCCACTTT. This codes for CASSSRGGSHNSPLHF.

V and J are TRBV5-5 and TRBJ1-5; 8 nucleotides line up with TRBD1. The junction had 1 base not matched to a gene; V was cut back by 0 bases and J by 2 bases. The CDR3 runs 15 residues. Germline V gene sequence: CDR1 SGHKS, CDR2 YYEKEE (reference sequence). CDR3 nucleotide sequence: TGTGCCAGCAGCTTGGCAGGGGGCGGCAATCAGCCCCAGCATTTT. This codes for CASSLAGGGNQPQHF.

This rearrangement joins TRBV4-1 to TRBJ1-1; D is unclear. V was clipped by 1 base and J by 5 bases, with 17 bases between them. This CDR3 spans 16 amino acids. Germline lookup yields CDR1 MGHRA and CDR2 YSYEKL. The CDR3 region has the DNA TGCGCCAGCAGCCAAGTCAACAGCGGAACGAGAACTGAAGCTTTCTTT. It codes for CASSQVNSGTRTEAFF.

CDR3 DNA: TGTGCCAGAAGACGGACAGGGGGGGAGACCCAGTACTTC. It codes for CARRRTGGETQYF. The chain uses TRBV5-3 and TRBJ2-5; 10 bases map to TRBD1. TRBV5-3 is treated as an ORF (open reading frame) with a function not yet certain. The CDR3 consists of 13 residues. J lost 5 bases, V lost 5 bases, and 3 bases had no gene match.

This clone was counted a single time. The chain links TRBV18 to TRBJ2-7, with no clear D. V was shortened by 3 bases and J by 1 base, with 13 bases between the two germline ends. The CDR3 extends over 15 amino acids. The germline V gene has CDR1 KGHSH and CDR2 LQKENI. This CDR3 is CASSPLGPLSYEQYF. The CDR3 bases are TGTGCCAGCTCACCGCTGGGCCCCCTGTCCTACGAGCAGTACTTC.

This chain connects TRBV14 to TRBJ1-2; no firm D call. Germline-derived CDR1 and CDR2 are SGHDN and FVKESK. This CDR3 is built from 15 residues. V was clipped by 4 bases and J by 4 bases, with 16 bases between them. CDR3 region: CASSRNLGSLYGYTF. The CDR3 nucleotides are TGTGCCAGCAGCCGAAACCTCGGGAGCCTCTATGGCTACACCTTC.

The rearrangement joins TRBV24-1 to TRBJ2-7; D ambiguous. The CDR3 totals 15 residues. Trimming removed 2 bases from V and 3 bases from J, with 13 bases in between. The germline V gene has CDR1 KGHDR and CDR2 SFDVKD. CDR3 in DNA: TGTGCCACCAGTGATTCTAAGGAACTATTCTACGAGCAGTACTTC. Translated: CATSDSKELFYEQYF.

The gene calls are TRBV10-3 and TRBJ1-1; D unclear. Germline V CDR1 and CDR2: ENHRY, SYGVKD. The CDR3 has 14 residues. The V gene lost 5 bases and the J gene lost 5 bases, with 15 bases spanning the gap. CDR3 residues: CAISPLGRGTEAFF. The CDR3 nucleotides read TGTGCCATCAGTCCTTTAGGGCGAGGGACTGAAGCTTTCTTT.

The V call is TRBV4-3, the J call TRBJ1-1; D possibly corresponds to TRBD1 (5 bases). The germline gives CDR1 LGHNA, CDR2 YSLEER. The ends were cut back, 1 base at V and 4 bases at J, with 7 bases in the middle. The CDR3 loop spans 13 amino acids. CDR3 region: CASSQVGGTEAFF. Here the CDR3 DNA reads TGCGCCAGCAGCCAAGTGGGGGGCACTGAAGCTTTCTTT.

V gene TRBV7-2 combines with J gene TRBJ1-2; TRBD1 aligns across 7 bases. Germline V gene data show CDR1 as SGHTA and CDR2 as FQGNSA. CDR3 size: 15 residues. The trim removed 5 bases at V and 6 bases at J, leaving 12 bases unmatched. The CDR3 coding sequence is TGTGCCAGCAGCCCACAGTCCGGGACAGTGGATGGCTACACCTTC. Translation gives CASSPQSGTVDGYTF.

The rearrangement joins TRBV6-5 to TRBJ2-5; a possible D gene is TRBD2 (7 bases). CDR1 is MNHEY, CDR2 SVGAGI, per germline. V lost 5 bases, J lost 1 base, and 14 bases lay in between. The CDR3 totals 15 residues. CDR3 amino acids: CASSSLRGAQETQYF. In DNA form, the CDR3 reads TGTGCCAGCAGTAGCCTCCGGGGGGCCCAAGAGACCCAGTACTTC.